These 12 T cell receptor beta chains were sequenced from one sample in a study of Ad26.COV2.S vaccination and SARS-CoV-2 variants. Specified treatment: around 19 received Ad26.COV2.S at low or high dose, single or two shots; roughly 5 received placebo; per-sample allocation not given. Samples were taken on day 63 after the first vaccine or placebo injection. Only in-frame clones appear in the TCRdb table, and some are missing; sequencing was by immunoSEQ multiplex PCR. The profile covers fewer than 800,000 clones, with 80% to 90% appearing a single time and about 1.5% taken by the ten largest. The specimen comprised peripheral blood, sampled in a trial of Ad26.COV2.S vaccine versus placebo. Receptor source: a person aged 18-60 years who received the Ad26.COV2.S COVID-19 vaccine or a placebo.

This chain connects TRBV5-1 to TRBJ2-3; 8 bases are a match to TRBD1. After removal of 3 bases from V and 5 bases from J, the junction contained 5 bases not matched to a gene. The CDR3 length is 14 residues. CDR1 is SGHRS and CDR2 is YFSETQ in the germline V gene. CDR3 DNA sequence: TGCGCCAGCAGCTCGACAGGGGCACAAGATACGCAGTATTTT. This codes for CASSSTGAQDTQYF.

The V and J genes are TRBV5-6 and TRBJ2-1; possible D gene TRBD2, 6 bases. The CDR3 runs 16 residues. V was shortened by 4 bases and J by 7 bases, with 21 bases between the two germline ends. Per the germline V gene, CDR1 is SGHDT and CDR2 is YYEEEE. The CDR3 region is CASSLLFDTEGNEQFF. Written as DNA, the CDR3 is TGTGCCAGCAGCCTCCTCTTCGACACGGAGGGGAATGAGCAGTTCTTC.

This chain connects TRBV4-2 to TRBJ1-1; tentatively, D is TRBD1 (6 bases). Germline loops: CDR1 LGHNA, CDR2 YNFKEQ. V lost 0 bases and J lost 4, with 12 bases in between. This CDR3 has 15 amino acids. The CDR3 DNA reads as TGTGCCAGCAGCCAAGAATCCGGACAGTCCACTGAAGCTTTCTTT. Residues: CASSQESGQSTEAFF.

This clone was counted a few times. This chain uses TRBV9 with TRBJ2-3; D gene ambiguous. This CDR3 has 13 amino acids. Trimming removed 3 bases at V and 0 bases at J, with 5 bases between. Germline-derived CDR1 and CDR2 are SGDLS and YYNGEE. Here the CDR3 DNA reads TGTGCCAGCAGCGCCACTAGCACAGATACGCAGTATTTT. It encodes CASSATSTDTQYF.

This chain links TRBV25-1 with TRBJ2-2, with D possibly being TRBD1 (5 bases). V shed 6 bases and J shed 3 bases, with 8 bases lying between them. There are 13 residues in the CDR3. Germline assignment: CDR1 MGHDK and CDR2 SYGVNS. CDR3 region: CASRQGYTGELFF. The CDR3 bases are TGTGCCAGCAGGCAGGGCTACACCGGGGAGCTGTTTTTT.

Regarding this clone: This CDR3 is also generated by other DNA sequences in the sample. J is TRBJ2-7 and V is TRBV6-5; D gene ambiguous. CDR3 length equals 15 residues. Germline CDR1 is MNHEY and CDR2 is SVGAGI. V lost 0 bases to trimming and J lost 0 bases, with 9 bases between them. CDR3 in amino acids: CASSYSSASSYEQYF. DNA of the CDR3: TGTGCCAGCAGTTACTCGAGTGCGTCCTCCTACGAGCAGTACTTC.

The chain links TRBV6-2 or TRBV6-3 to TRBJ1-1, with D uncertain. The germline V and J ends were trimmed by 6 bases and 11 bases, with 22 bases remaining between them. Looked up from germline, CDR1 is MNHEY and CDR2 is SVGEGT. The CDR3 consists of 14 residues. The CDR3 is CASSDPPRTWWAFF. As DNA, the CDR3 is TGTGCCAGCAGCGATCCTCCCAGGACCTGGTGGGCTTTCTTT.

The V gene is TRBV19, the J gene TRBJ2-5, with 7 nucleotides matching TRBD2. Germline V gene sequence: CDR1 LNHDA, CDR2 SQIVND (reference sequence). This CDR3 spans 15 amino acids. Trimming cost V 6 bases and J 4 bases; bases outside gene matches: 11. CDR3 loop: CASSRGAGLGETQYF. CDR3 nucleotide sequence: TGTGCCAGTAGCCGCGGAGCGGGGTTGGGAGAGACCCAGTACTTC.

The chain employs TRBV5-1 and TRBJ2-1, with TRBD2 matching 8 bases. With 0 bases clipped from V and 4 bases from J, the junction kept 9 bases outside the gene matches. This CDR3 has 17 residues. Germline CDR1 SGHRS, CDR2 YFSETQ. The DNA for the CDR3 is TGCGCCAGCAGCTTGGTTGCCAGCGGGGGAGCATACAATGAGCAGTTCTTC. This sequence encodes CASSLVASGGAYNEQFF.

The CDR3 region has the DNA TGTGCCAGCAGCCAAGACCTATCACTAGCGGGGTCCTACAATGAGCAGTTCTTC. It encodes CASSQDLSLAGSYNEQFF. The chain is built from TRBV3-1 (or the pseudogene TRBV3-2) and TRBJ2-1, with TRBD2 matching over 10 bases. The CDR3 is 18 residues long. The germline V gene encodes CDR1 LGHDT and CDR2 YNNKEL (reference sequence). Trimming cost V 0 bases and J 1 base; bases outside gene matches: 6.

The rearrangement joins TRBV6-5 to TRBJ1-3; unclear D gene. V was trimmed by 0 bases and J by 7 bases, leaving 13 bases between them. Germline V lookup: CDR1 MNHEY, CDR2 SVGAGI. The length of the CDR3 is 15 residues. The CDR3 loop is CASSYSISQVNTIYF. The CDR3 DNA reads TGTGCCAGCAGTTACTCGATCTCCCAGGTGAACACCATATATTTT.

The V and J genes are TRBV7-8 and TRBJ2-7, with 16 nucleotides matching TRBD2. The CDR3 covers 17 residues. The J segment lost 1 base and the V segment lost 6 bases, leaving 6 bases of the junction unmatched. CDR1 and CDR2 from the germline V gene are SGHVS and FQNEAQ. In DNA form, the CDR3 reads TGTGCCAGCAGTGGGACTAGCGGGGGGGTTAGGTCCTACGAGCAGTACTTC. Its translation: CASSGTSGGVRSYEQYF.